The 26 T cell receptor beta chains given below trace back to one sample, sequenced in a study of cytomegalovirus exposure and HLA in healthy donors. PCR primers comprised 60 Vbeta and 13 Jbeta primers. Generated by immunoSEQ multiplex PCR, the TCRdb table keeps only in-frame clones and is missing some. The sample includes about 150,000 clones, 65% to 70% of them seen just once. The sequenced sample consisted of PBMCs. These receptors were taken from a man aged 25-45 years in good health and CMV-seropositive.

The chain has TRBV5-1 and TRBJ2-7; a possible D gene is TRBD1 (6 bases). This CDR3 has 12 residues. Trimming removed 4 bases from V and 4 bases from J, with 9 bases in between. CDR1 is SGHRS, CDR2 YFSETQ, per germline. The CDR3, as DNA: TGCGCCAGCAGCGTAAGGGGGTACGAGCAGTACTTC. This translates into CASSVRGYEQYF.

The V and J genes are TRBV14 and TRBJ1-1; D is unclear. CDR1 is SGHDN, CDR2 FVKESK, per germline. The germline V and J ends were trimmed by 4 bases and 8 bases, with 5 bases remaining between them. The CDR3 runs 10 residues. The CDR3 is CASSLSEAFF. CDR3 bases: TGTGCCAGCAGCCTCTCCGAAGCTTTCTTT.

The rearrangement uses TRBV10-1 and TRBJ2-7, with a tentative D call TRBD2 (5 bases). CDR1 is WNHNN and CDR2 is SYGVQD in the germline V gene (reference sequence). Trimming took off 5 bases at V and 7 bases at J, with 15 bases between the two ends. This CDR3 contains 13 residues. CDR3 bases: TGCGCCAGCAGTTCCATCACATCGGGGGAGCAGTACTTC. Protein product: CASSSITSGEQYF.

This clone was counted between two and nine times. The chain carries TRBV6-6 and TRBJ1-5; 7 bases match TRBD1. The germline gives CDR1 MNHNY, CDR2 SVGAGI (reference sequence). The CDR3 extends over 15 amino acids. The ends lost 5 bases at V and 11 bases at J; junction bases unmatched: 15. CDR3 DNA sequence: TGTGCCAGCAGTCTAACCGGGACAGCCCTATCGTCCCAGCATTTT. It translates to CASSLTGTALSSQHF.

This clone was observed a few times. The chain has TRBV19 and TRBJ1-4, with D perhaps TRBD1 (5 bases). Germline CDR1 reads LNHDA; CDR2 reads SQIVND (reference sequence). Trimming removed 3 bases at V and 8 bases at J, with 19 bases between. The CDR3 loop spans 16 amino acids. CDR3 region: CASSISPAGRREKLFF. The DNA of the CDR3 is TGTGCCAGTAGTATCTCCCCGGCAGGGCGAAGGGAAAAACTGTTTTTT.

The gene calls are TRBV4-1 and TRBJ1-1; the D is unclear. CDR3 length: 15 residues. In germline, CDR1 is MGHRA, CDR2 YSYEKL. V lost 4 bases and J 4 bases, leaving 16 bases between the germline ends. The CDR3 is CASSLRMAVLTEAFF. In DNA form, the CDR3 reads TGCGCCAGCAGCCTAAGAATGGCCGTTCTCACTGAAGCTTTCTTT.

The chain links TRBV5-6 to TRBJ1-5; D possibly corresponds to TRBD1 (5 bases). The V gene's germline CDR1 is SGHDT and CDR2 YYEEEE. The CDR3 runs to 13 residues. The V end was cut by 4 bases, the J end by 5 bases, with 10 bases between. CDR3 in DNA: TGTGCCAGCAGCGCGGGGGAGGATCAGCCCCAGCATTTT. Amino acid sequence: CASSAGEDQPQHF.

This chain connects TRBV19 to TRBJ2-2; a weak D match, TRBD2 (5 bases). CDR1 is LNHDA and CDR2 is SQIVND in the germline V gene (reference sequence). The CDR3 is 17 residues long. V was clipped by 6 bases and J by 6 bases, with 23 bases between them. This CDR3 reads CASRPSPRSPGSGELFF. CDR3 nucleotide sequence: TGTGCCAGTAGACCCTCCCCCCGATCGCCGGGGTCCGGGGAGCTGTTTTTT.

This clone was found a few times. The CDR3 sequence is CSVDQGNYGYTF. CDR3 coding DNA: TGCAGCGTTGATCAGGGGAACTATGGCTACACCTTC. V usage is TRBV29-1 and J usage is TRBJ1-2; possibly TRBD1 for D (6 bases). Germline V gene lookup returns CDR1 SQVTM and CDR2 ANQGSEA. V lost 3 bases to trimming and J lost 2 bases, with 7 bases between them. This CDR3 has 12 residues. The full variable domain, in which reference TRBV29-1 and TRBJ1-2 provide the parts outside the CDR3, is SAVISQKPSRDICQRGTSLTIQCQVDSQVTMMFWYRQQPGQSLTLIATANQGSEATYESGFVIDKFPISRPNLTFSTLTVSNMSPEDSSIYLCSVDQGNYGYTFGSGTRLTVV.

This rearrangement joins TRBV13 to TRBJ2-1, with 8 bases aligning to TRBD1. The V segment lost 5 bases and the J segment 7 bases; nucleotides outside the gene matches: 10. The CDR3 spans 15 residues. Germline CDR1 is PRHDT and CDR2 is FYEKMQ (reference sequence). The CDR3: CASSAMDRVRNEQFF. The CDR3 coding sequence is TGTGCCAGCAGCGCCATGGACAGGGTTCGTAATGAGCAGTTCTTC.

The chain employs TRBV7-6 and TRBJ2-5; unclear D gene. CDR1 and CDR2 (germline): SGHVS, FNYEAQ. The germline V and J ends were trimmed by 1 base and 5 bases, with 5 bases remaining between them. The CDR3 has 12 amino acids. The CDR3: CASSLVSETQYF. As DNA, the CDR3 is TGTGCCAGCAGCTTAGTATCTGAGACCCAGTACTTC.

This sequence joins TRBV11-1 and TRBJ2-1, with 10 bases identical to TRBD2. The germline V gene has CDR1 SGHAT and CDR2 FQDESV (reference sequence). This CDR3 has 18 residues. V was pared by 5 bases and J by 2 bases, with 12 bases of the junction left unmatched. Here the CDR3 DNA reads TGTGCCAGCAGCCTCGCGAGAGCGGGAGGGCTTACCTACAATGAGCAGTTCTTC. It translates to CASSLARAGGLTYNEQFF.

This clone was seen only a few times. This chain connects TRBV15 to TRBJ2-7; 9 nucleotides align to TRBD1. The ends lost 2 bases at V and 3 bases at J; junction bases unmatched: 2. This CDR3 is 14 amino acids long. The V gene's germline CDR1 is LNHNV and CDR2 YYDKDF (reference sequence). The CDR3 region has the DNA TGTGCCACCAGCAGAACGGGACAGGGCTACGAGCAGTACTTC. Amino acid sequence: CATSRTGQGYEQYF.

The V gene is TRBV4-1, the J gene TRBJ2-7; maybe TRBD2 (6 bases). Trimming took off 2 bases at V and 3 bases at J, with 11 bases between the two ends. This CDR3 comprises 14 residues. Germline CDR1 reads MGHRA; CDR2 reads YSYEKL. The CDR3 here is CASSQPGTHYEQYF. The CDR3 nucleotides read TGCGCCAGCAGCCAACCCGGGACTCACTACGAGCAGTACTTC.

This sequence joins TRBV11-3 and TRBJ2-1; 8 nucleotides agree with TRBD2. The V gene's germline CDR1 is SGHNT and CDR2 YENEEA. CDR3 length equals 15 residues. The V segment lost 1 base and the J segment 6 bases; nucleotides outside the gene matches: 5. CDR3 sequence reads: CASSLGTSRGNEQFF. CDR3 coding DNA: TGTGCCAGCAGCTTAGGGACTAGCCGGGGCAATGAGCAGTTCTTC.

The rearrangement uses TRBV5-1 and TRBJ1-1, with D possibly matching TRBD1 (6 bases). The CDR3 is 14 amino acids. From germline, CDR1 is SGHRS and CDR2 YFSETQ. Deletions cut 2 bases from V and 3 bases from J, with 11 bases between. The CDR3 region has the DNA TGCGCCAGCAGCTTAAGACAGGATGACACTGAAGCTTTCTTT. Translated: CASSLRQDDTEAFF.

The J gene is TRBJ2-1, the V gene TRBV5-1; 12 bases are a match to TRBD2. Unmatched junction bases numbered 10, after V lost 3 bases and J lost 6 bases. This CDR3 has 17 amino acids. Germline assignment: CDR1 SGHRS and CDR2 YFSETQ. CDR3 region: CASSSTSGRGFGNEQFF. In DNA form, the CDR3 reads TGCGCCAGCAGCTCGACTAGCGGGAGAGGTTTTGGCAATGAGCAGTTCTTC.

This clone was counted only a few times. The chain carries TRBV30 and TRBJ2-5, with 7 bases that match TRBD2. CDR3 length equals 16 residues. Germline V gene data show CDR1 as GTSNPN and CDR2 as SVGIG (reference sequence). The V and J ends lost 1 base and 5 bases, in that order; junction bases with no gene match: 13. The CDR3 loop is CAWSEDAPSGGETQYF. The CDR3 DNA sequence: TGTGCCTGGAGTGAAGACGCTCCTAGCGGTGGGGAGACCCAGTACTTC. Full variable domain (remainder filled in from reference TRBV30 and TRBJ2-5): SQTIHQWPATLVQPVGSPLSLECTVEGTSNPNLYWYRQAAGRGLQLLFYSVGIGQISSEVPQNLSASRPQDRQFILSSKKLLLSDSGFYLCAWSEDAPSGGETQYFGPGTRLLVL.

V gene TRBV7-2 combines with J gene TRBJ1-2, with 7 positions matching TRBD1. Germline loops: CDR1 SGHTA, CDR2 FQGNSA. The CDR3 spans 13 residues. The trim removed 6 bases at V and 8 bases at J, leaving 9 bases unmatched. CDR3 bases: TGTGCCAGCAGGCGAGGGGGCGCGAGAGGCTACACCTTC. Translated: CASRRGGARGYTF. Using reference TRBV7-2 and TRBJ1-2 for the parts outside the CDR3, the full variable domain is GAGVSQSPSNKVTEKGKDVELRCDPISGHTALYWYRQSLGQGLEFLIYFQGNSAPDKSGLPSDRFSAERTGGSVSTLTIQRTQQEDSAVYLCASRRGGARGYTFGSGTRLTVV.

This clone was counted a single time. This chain connects TRBV6-5 to TRBJ2-5; 10 positions match TRBD1. Germline V CDR1 and CDR2: MNHEY, SVGAGI. CDR3 length: 15 amino acids. The ends lost 6 bases at V and 2 bases at J; junction bases unmatched: 6. This CDR3 reads CASSRGQGVQETQYF. The DNA of the CDR3 is TGTGCCAGCAGCCGCGGACAGGGGGTACAAGAGACCCAGTACTTC.

Comment on this clone: Other nucleotide sequences from this sample produce the same CDR3. The chain uses TRBV19 and TRBJ2-2, with 14 nucleotides matching TRBD2. V trimming: 9 bases; J trimming: 7 bases; junction bases outside the gene matches: 4. The CDR3 covers 14 residues. Germline V gives CDR1 LNHDA, CDR2 SQIVND (reference sequence). The CDR3 nucleotides read TGTGCCAGCGGACTAGCGGGAGGAGGCGGGGAGCTGTTTTTT. Translation gives CASGLAGGGGELFF.

V and J are TRBV1 and TRBJ2-5; the table's D call of TRBD2 was not tested on the DNA. TRBJ2-7 matches the DNA end more closely, so the J call is doubtful. TRBV1 is listed as a pseudogene. This CDR3 contains 17 residues. The CDR3 DNA is TGCACCAGCAGCTTCGGTCGGGAGCGGGACGACTCCTACGAGCAGTACTTC. This gives the protein CTSSFGRERDDSYEQYF.

The chain employs TRBV5-1 and TRBJ2-7; possibly TRBD1 for D (6 bases). This CDR3 is 14 amino acids long. Germline assignment: CDR1 SGHRS and CDR2 YFSETQ. The V end was cut by 0 bases, the J end by 0 bases, with 7 bases between. CDR3 loop: CASSLAQGSYEQYF. In DNA form, the CDR3 reads TGCGCCAGCAGCTTGGCACAGGGCTCCTACGAGCAGTACTTC.

This sequence joins TRBV25-1 and TRBJ2-2; D call uncertain. In germline, CDR1 is MGHDK, CDR2 SYGVNS. CDR3 length equals 15 residues. V lost 0 bases, J lost 0 bases, and 5 bases lay in between. The CDR3 DNA reads TGTGCCAGCAGTGAATATAACACGAACACCGGGGAGCTGTTTTTT. This sequence encodes CASSEYNTNTGELFF.

The rearrangement uses TRBV5-5 and TRBJ1-2, with TRBD1 matching over 7 bases. CDR3 length: 16 amino acids. With 4 bases clipped from V and 6 bases from J, the junction kept 15 bases outside the gene matches. Germline CDR1 SGHKS, CDR2 YYEKEE (reference sequence). The CDR3: CASSQIKTGWKDGYTF. The CDR3 DNA follows: TGTGCCAGCAGCCAGATCAAGACAGGGTGGAAAGATGGCTACACCTTC. Combining the CDR3 with reference TRBV5-5 and TRBJ1-2 gives the whole variable domain DAGVTQSPTHLIKTRGQQVTLRCSPISGHKSVSWYQQVLGQGPQFIFQYYEKEERGRGNFPDRFSARQFPNYSSELNVNALLLGDSALYLCASSQIKTGWKDGYTFGSGTRLTVV.

In this sample, this clone turned up a few times. This chain uses TRBV10-3 with TRBJ1-2; D is possibly TRBD1 (6 bases). The CDR3 consists of 13 residues. The ends were cut back, 7 bases at V and 8 bases at J, with 17 bases in the middle. Germline CDR1 ENHRY, CDR2 SYGVKD. Written as DNA, the CDR3 is TGTGCCATCAAGCAAACAGGGTTGGTCGGCTACACCTTC. It is translated as CAIKQTGLVGYTF.